A selection of T cell receptor beta chains follows, all from one sample in a study of cytomegalovirus exposure and HLA in healthy donors. The table came from immunoSEQ multiplex PCR; TCRdb's copy has only in-frame clones and leaves some out. In the table there are 85,000 to 130,000 clones, roughly 80% of which are singletons. The sequencing input was PBMCs. Every receptor here comes from a man aged 55 to 70 in good health and CMV-seronegative. The conserved cysteine and the conserved F or W are not part of the CDR3 here.

TRBV30 ALGLYEQY
TRBV9 ASSAQVRGANYGYT
TRBV5-1 ASSRRTGEAGELF
TRBV9 ASSVAGRHSGNTIY
TRBV28 ASSPIPPGQGHLYGYT
TRBV7-3 ASSSATGTGANVLT
TRBV7-9 ASSLGTGILNEKLF
TRBV5-6 ASSLSGQGYEQY
TRBV2 ASSGGQGEQTQY
TRBV11-3 ASRPRLSSYEQY
TRBV5-1 ASSLAGGGAGETQY
TRBV30 AWSESGWESEKLF
TRBV7-9 ASSLFTTSNEQF
TRBV4-1 ASSSRTSANEQF
TRBV5-8 ASRRSGANVLT
TRBV6-5 ASSLLAYTDTQY
TRBV4-1 ASSQADTSGNQPQH
TRBV13 ASSKRQGNTEAF
TRBV2 ASRISGDEQF
TRBV4-1 ASSSDRLNQPQH
TRBV9 ASSVEGGRTRSTGELF
TRBV7-9 ASSERGFSGNTIY
TRBV7-9 ASSRRPSGKGDFKNIQY
TRBV4-2 ASSQDNWAGGNQPQH